This record covers a single TCR beta chain. This specimen belongs to a study of blood T cell repertoires in COVID-19. Study-level information: Acute and convalescent COVID-19 specimens originated in the United States, Italy and Spain.

Authors' methods: From reference gene primer amplification, estimates of nucleated cell counts were derived. Assay: immunoSEQ multiplex PCR; the TCRdb copy retains only in-frame clones and omits some. D and trimming were read from the DNA, whereas the V and J calls and clone size are those reported in that table. The data contain more than 45,000 clones, about 88% of them singletons. The CDR3 is made up of 16 amino acids. V lost 2 bases to trimming and J lost 7 bases, with 20 bases between them. From germline, CDR1 is MDHEN and CDR2 SYDVKM. The V and J genes are TRBV28 and TRBJ2-5; D might be TRBD2 (5 bases). The sequenced sample was peripheral blood. This TCR derives from a woman in her 70s with active COVID-19. CDR3 residues: CASSLSGPPHTGTQYF. In DNA form, the CDR3 reads TGTGCCAGCAGTTTAAGCGGTCCCCCCCACACTGGGACCCAGTACTTC. Together with reference TRBV28 and TRBJ2-5, the CDR3 gives the full variable domain: DVKVTQSSRYLVKRTGEKVFLECVQDMDHENMFWYRQDPGLGLRLIYFSYDVKMKEKGDIPEGYSVSREKKERFSLILESASTNQTSMYLCASSLSGPPHTGTQYFGPGTRLLVL.